This T cell receptor beta chain was recorded in a study of cytomegalovirus exposure and HLA in healthy donors. For the study at large: HLA-typed donors were the source of about 85 million unique TCRs, which an early data release held. Study-wide results and caveats: 87-base-pair reads could not separate some V segments, including TRBV6-2 and TRBV6-3. Follow-up analysis found HLA locus-dependent TCR association rates, highest for DRB1 and lowest for HLA-C.

About this clone itself: Its specificity is not known.

CDR3 size: 14 residues. The V end lost 2 bases, the J end lost 3 bases, and 11 bases lay between the germline ends. CDR1 MNHNS and CDR2 SASEGT come from the germline V gene. The PCR contained 60 Vbeta and 13 Jbeta primers. Here immunoSEQ multiplex PCR was the method, and the copy in TCRdb shows in-frame clones only, minus some. The table has about 160,000 clones, under 70% seen once; the top ten hold less than 3.5%. The gene calls are TRBV6-1 and TRBJ2-7; D is perhaps TRBD1 (6 bases). Sequencing was done on a sample of PBMCs. This sequence originates from a woman aged 40 to 50 in good health and CMV-seropositive. CDR3 amino acids: CASSETGPLYEQYF. The CDR3 DNA reads TGTGCCAGCAGTGAAACAGGGCCCCTCTACGAGCAGTACTTC.